The clone carrying this TCR beta chain was observed a handful of times. No antigen is known for it. This sample is drawn from a study of OX40 agonist ivuxolimab in advanced cancers. Study-wide context: Patients were treated with ivuxolimab, an agonistic anti-OX40 (CD134) antibody. General study points: Normalized T-cell clonal expansion was also low in a subset of nonresponders.

TCRdb's copy holds only in-frame clones and misses some; the assay was immunoSEQ multiplex PCR. The repertoire consists of fewer than 20,000 clones, with around 78% occurring once and the leading ten covering under 30%. Autoimmune disease history or systemic immunosuppression excluded patients. With baseline, cycle 4 day 1, and cycle 7 day 1 as timepoints, blood was sampled. Trimming left V 0 bases short and J 8 bases short, with 16 bases between. Germline loops: CDR1 MGHRA, CDR2 YSYEKL. This CDR3 contains 15 residues. Sequenced here: CD4+ or CD8+ T cells sorted from blood, sampled in a trial of the OX40 agonist ivuxolimab. The V gene is TRBV4-1, the J gene TRBJ1-2; D ambiguous. The sequence derives from an adult with an advanced solid tumor such as melanoma, head and neck, liver or kidney cancer. The CDR3 sequence: CASSQETAGLSGYTF. CDR3 bases: TGCGCCAGCAGCCAAGAAACAGCGGGGTTATCGGGCTACACCTTC.